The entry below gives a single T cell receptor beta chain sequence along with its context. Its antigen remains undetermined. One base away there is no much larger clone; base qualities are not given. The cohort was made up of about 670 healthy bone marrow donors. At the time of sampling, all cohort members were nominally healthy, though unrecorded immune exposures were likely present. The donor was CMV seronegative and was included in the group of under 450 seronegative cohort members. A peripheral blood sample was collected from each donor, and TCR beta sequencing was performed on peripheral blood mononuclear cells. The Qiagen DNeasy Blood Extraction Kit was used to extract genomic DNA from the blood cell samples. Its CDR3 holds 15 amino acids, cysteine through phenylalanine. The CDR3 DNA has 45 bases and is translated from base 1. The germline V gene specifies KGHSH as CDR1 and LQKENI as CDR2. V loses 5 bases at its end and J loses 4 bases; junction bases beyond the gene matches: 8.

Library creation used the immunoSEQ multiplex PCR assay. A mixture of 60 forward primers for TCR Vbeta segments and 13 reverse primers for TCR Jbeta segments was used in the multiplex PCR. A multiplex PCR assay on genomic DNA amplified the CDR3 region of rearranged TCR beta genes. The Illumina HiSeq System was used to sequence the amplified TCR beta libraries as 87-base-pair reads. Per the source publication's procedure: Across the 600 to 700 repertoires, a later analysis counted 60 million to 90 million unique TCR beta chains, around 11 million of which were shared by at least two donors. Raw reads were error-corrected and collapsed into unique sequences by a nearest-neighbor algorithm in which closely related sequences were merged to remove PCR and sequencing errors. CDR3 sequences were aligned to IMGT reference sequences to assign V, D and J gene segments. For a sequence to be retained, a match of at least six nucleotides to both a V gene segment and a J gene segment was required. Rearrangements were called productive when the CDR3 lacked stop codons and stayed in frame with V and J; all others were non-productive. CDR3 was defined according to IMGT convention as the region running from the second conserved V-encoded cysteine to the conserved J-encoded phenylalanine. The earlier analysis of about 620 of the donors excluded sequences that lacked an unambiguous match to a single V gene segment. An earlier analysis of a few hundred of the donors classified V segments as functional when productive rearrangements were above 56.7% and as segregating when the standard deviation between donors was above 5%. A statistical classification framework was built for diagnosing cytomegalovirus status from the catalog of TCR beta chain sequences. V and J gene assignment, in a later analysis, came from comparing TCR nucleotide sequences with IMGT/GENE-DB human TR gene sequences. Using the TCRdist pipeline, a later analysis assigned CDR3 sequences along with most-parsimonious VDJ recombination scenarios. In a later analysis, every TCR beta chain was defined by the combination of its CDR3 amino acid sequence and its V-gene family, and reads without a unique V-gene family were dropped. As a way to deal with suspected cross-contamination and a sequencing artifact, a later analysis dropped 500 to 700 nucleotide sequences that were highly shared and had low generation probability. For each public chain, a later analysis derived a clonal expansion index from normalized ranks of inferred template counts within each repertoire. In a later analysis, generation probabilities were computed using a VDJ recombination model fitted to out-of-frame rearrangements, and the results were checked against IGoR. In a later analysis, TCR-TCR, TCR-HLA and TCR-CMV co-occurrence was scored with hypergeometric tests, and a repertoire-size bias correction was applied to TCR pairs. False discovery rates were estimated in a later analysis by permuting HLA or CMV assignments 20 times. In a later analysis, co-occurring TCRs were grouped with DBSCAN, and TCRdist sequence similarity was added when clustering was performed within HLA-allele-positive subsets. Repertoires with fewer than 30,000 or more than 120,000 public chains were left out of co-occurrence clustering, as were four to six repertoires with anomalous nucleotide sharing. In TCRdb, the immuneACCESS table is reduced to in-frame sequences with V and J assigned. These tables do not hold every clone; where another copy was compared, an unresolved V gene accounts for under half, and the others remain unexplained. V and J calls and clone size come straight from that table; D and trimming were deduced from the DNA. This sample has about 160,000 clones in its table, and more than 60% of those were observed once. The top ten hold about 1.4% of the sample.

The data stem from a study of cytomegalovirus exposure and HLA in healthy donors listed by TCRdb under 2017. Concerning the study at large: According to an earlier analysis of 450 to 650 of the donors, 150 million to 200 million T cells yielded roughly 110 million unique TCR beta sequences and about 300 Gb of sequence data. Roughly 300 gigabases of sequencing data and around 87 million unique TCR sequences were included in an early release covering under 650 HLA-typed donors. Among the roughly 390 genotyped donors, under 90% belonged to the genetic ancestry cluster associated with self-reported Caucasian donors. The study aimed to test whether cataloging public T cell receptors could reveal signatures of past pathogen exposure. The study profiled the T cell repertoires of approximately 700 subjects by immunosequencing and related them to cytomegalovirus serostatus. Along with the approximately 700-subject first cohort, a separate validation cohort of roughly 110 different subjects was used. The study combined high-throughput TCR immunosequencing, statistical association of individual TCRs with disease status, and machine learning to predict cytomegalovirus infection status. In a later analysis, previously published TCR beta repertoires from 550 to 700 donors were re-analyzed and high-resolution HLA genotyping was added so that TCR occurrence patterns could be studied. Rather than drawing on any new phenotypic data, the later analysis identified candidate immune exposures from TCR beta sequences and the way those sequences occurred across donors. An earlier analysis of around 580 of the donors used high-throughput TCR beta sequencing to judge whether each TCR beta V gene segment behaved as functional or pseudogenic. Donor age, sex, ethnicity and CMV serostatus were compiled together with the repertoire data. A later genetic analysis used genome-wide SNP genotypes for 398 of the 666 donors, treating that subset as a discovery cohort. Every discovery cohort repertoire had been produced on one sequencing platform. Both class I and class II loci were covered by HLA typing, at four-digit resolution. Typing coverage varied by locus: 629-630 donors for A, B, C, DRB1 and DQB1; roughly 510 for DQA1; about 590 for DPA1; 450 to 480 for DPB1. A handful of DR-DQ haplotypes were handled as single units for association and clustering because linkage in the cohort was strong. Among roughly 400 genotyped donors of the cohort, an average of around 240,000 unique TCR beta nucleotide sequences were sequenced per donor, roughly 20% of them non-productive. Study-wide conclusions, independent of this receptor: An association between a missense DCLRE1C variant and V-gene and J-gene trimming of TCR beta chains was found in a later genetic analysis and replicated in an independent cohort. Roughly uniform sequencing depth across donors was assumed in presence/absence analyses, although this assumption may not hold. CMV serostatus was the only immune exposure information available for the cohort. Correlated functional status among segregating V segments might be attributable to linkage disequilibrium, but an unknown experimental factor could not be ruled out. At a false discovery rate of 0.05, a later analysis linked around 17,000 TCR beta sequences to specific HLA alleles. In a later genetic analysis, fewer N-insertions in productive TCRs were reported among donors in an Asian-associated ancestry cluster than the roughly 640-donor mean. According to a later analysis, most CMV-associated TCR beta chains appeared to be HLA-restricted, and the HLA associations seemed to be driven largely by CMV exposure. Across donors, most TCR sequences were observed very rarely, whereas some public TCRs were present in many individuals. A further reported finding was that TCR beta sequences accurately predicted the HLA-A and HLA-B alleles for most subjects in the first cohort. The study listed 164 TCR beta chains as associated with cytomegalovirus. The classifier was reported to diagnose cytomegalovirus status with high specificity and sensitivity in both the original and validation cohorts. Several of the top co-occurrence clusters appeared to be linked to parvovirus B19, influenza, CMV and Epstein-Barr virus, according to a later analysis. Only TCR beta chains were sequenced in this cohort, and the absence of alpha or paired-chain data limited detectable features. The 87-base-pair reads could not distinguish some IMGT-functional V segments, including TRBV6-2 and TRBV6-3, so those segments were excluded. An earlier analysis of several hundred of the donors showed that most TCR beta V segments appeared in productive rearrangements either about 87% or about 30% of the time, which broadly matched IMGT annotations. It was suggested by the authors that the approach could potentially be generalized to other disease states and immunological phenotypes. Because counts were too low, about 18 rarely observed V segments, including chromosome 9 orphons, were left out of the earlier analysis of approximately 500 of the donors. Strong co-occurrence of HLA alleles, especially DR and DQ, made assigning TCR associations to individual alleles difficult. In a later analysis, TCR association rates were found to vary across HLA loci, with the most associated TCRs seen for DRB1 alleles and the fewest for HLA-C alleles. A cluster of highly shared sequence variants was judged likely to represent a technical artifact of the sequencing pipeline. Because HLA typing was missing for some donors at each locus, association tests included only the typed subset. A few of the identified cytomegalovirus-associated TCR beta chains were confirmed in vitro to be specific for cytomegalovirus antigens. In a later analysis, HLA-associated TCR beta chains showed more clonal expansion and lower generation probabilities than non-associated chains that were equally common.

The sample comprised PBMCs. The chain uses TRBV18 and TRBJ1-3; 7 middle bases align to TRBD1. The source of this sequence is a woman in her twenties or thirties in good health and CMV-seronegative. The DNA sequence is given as TGTGCCAGCTCATCCGACAGGGTGCCCGGAAACACCATATATTTT. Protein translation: CASSSDRVPGNTIYF. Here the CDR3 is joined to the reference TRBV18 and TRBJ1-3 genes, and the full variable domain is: NAGVMQNPRHLVRRRGQEARLRCSPMKGHSHVYWYRQLPEEGLKFMVYLQKENIIDESGMPKERFSAEFPKEGPSILRIQQVVRGDSAAYFCASSSDRVPGNTIYFGEGSWLTVV.